A single sample is the source of the 12 T cell receptor beta chains below, sequenced in a study of T cell responses to AZD1222 COVID-19 vaccine (dated by TCRdb to the early 2020s). To prepare the library, the immunoSEQ multiplex PCR assay was applied. TCRdb retrieved this table from immuneACCESS and kept in-frame rearrangements only. Not all clones are present; in checked studies, unresolved V genes account for under half, and no reason is known for the remainder. A total of 90,000 to 150,000 clones appear in this sample, roughly 87% of them only once. The ten largest clones take up 2% to 3% of the sample. The time point tag for this specimen amounts to: about 28 days (+/-7) after the second vaccine dose. The material sequenced was peripheral blood, taken 28 days after the second AZD1222 dose. Receptor source: an adult who received the AZD1222 COVID-19 vaccine.

This clone was seen just once. The V call is TRBV7-8, the J call TRBJ2-1; 13 bases are shared with TRBD2. J was trimmed by 8 bases and V by 3 bases; bases with no gene match: 7. CDR3 length: 16 residues. Germline CDR1 and CDR2: SGHVS and FQNEAQ. CDR3 sequence: CASSFILAGGPHEQFF. In DNA form, the CDR3 reads TGTGCCAGCAGCTTTATACTAGCGGGGGGGCCTCATGAGCAGTTCTTC.

Points on this clone: At one boundary the junction diverges from the germline segment, which might be a read error. This chain uses TRBV7-7 with TRBJ2-3; 9 nucleotides match TRBD1. This CDR3 comprises 15 residues. Germline CDR1 reads SSHAT; CDR2 reads FNYEAQ (reference sequence). Here the CDR3 reads CASSLGGQGLDTQYF. In DNA form, the CDR3 reads TGTGCTAGCAGCTTAGGGGGACAGGGATTAGATACGCAGTATTTT.

The chain is built from TRBV15 and TRBJ2-7; no clear D. Germline CDR1 and CDR2: LNHNV and YYDKDF (reference sequence). Trimming shortened V by 8 bases and J by 0 bases, and 8 bases separated the two germline ends. CDR3 size: 12 residues. CDR3 region: CATGRYSYEQYF. The DNA of the CDR3 is TGTGCCACCGGACGTTACTCCTACGAGCAGTACTTC.

V usage is TRBV12-3 or TRBV12-4 and J usage is TRBJ2-1; TRBD1 might be the D (6 bases). V lost 5 bases and J lost 8, with 13 bases in between. This CDR3 contains 13 residues. CDR3 in DNA: TGTGCCAGCAGTACAACACAGGGATATGAGCAGTTCTTC. It yields the protein CASSTTQGYEQFF.

This chain uses TRBV5-1 with TRBJ1-6, with 8 bases identical to TRBD1. CDR3 size: 16 residues. The J segment lost 7 bases and the V segment lost 0 bases, leaving 6 bases of the junction unmatched. Germline CDR1 reads SGHRS; CDR2 reads YFSETQ. For the CDR3, the DNA is TGCGCCAGCAGCTTGGGGCAGGGGGCGGTAAATTCACCCCTCCACTTT. It encodes CASSLGQGAVNSPLHF.

The V gene is TRBV19, the J gene TRBJ1-2, with 12 positions matching TRBD1. CDR3 length: 15 residues. J gave up 8 bases and V 4 bases, and 8 bases lay outside the gene matches. Germline CDR1 is LNHDA and CDR2 is SQIVND (reference sequence). The CDR3 region is CASSTYSGTGGGYTF. For the CDR3, the DNA is TGTGCCAGTAGTACCTACTCCGGGACAGGGGGCGGCTACACCTTC.

The rearrangement uses TRBV9 and TRBJ1-5; D perhaps matches TRBD1 (5 bases). Looked up from germline, CDR1 is SGDLS and CDR2 is YYNGEE. This CDR3 has 14 amino acids. Trimming stripped 1 base from V and 1 base from J, with 6 bases between. The CDR3 DNA reads as TGTGCCAGCAGCGTACGGGACAGCAATCAGCCCCAGCATTTT. It translates to CASSVRDSNQPQHF.

This clone was recorded only once. The rearrangement links TRBV18 to TRBJ1-4; D call uncertain. Looked up from germline, CDR1 is KGHSH and CDR2 is LQKENI. The CDR3 runs to 14 residues. V was cut by 2 bases and J by 5 bases, with 9 bases left in between. CDR3 sequence: CASSPGWGNEKLFF. CDR3 sequence (DNA): TGTGCCAGCTCACCAGGCTGGGGAAATGAAAAACTGTTTTTT.

The sample holds a few counts of this clone. This chain uses TRBV5-4 with TRBJ1-6; a possible D gene is TRBD1 (6 bases). This CDR3 has 16 residues. Trimming removed 2 bases from V and 7 bases from J, with 16 bases in between. Germline V gene data show CDR1 as SGHNT and CDR2 as YYREEE (reference sequence). CDR3 loop: CASSLGKNRANSPLHF. The CDR3 bases are TGTGCCAGCAGCTTAGGAAAGAACAGGGCCAATTCACCCCTCCACTTT. The full variable domain, in which reference TRBV5-4 and TRBJ1-6 provide the parts outside the CDR3, is ETGVTQSPTHLIKTRGQQVTLRCSSQSGHNTVSWYQQALGQGPQFIFQYYREEENGRGNFPPRFSGLQFPNYSSELNVNALELDDSALYLCASSLGKNRANSPLHFGNGTRLTVT.

The rearrangement uses TRBV7-9 and TRBJ2-1; 9 nucleotides line up with TRBD1. The CDR3 is made up of 19 amino acids. CDR1 and CDR2 (germline): SEHNR, FQNEAQ (reference sequence). The trim removed 4 bases at V and 0 bases at J, leaving 13 bases unmatched. CDR3 nucleotides: TGTGCCAGCAGCTCCCTGGCCGGATGGGACAGGGTCTCCTACAATGAGCAGTTCTTC. As protein: CASSSLAGWDRVSYNEQFF.

The rearrangement links TRBV7-2 to TRBJ1-4; D remains ambiguous. This CDR3 region has 15 residues. V shed 2 bases and J shed 6 bases, with 13 bases lying between them. Germline V gives CDR1 SGHTA, CDR2 FQGNSA. This chain's CDR3 is CASSLSSGDDEKLFF. CDR3 nucleotides: TGTGCCAGCAGCTTATCATCAGGAGACGATGAAAAACTGTTTTTT.

This clone was counted only a few times. This chain links TRBV5-1 with TRBJ2-3, with D perhaps TRBD2 (6 bases). CDR1 and CDR2 (germline): SGHRS, YFSETQ. Trimming took 7 bases from V and 2 from J, leaving 8 bases between them. CDR3 length: 12 residues. In nucleotides, the CDR3 is TGCGCCAGCCGGGGGTTCACAGATACGCAGTATTTT. This gives the protein CASRGFTDTQYF.